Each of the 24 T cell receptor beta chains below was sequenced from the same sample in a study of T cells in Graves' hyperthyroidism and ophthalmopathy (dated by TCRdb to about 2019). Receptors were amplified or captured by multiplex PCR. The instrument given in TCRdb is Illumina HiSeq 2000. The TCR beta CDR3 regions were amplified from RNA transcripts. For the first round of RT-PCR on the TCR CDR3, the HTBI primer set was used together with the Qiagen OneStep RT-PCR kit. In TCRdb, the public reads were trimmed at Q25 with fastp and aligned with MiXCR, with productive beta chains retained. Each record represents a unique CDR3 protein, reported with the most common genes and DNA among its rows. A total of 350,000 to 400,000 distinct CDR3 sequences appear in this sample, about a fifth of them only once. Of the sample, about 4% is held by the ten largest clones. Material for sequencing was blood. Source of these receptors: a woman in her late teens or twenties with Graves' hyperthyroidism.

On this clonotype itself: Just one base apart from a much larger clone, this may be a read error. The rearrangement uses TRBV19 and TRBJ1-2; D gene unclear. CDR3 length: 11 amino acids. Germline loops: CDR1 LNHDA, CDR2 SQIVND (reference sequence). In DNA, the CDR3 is TGTGCCACCTGGCGGGTGGGAGTGAGCAGCTTC. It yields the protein CATWRVGVSSF.

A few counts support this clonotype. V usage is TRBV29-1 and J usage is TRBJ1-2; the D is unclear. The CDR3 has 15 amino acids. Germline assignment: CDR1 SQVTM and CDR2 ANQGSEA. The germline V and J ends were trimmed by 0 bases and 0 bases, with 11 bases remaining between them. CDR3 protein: CSVEDRSATNYGYTF. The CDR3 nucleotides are TGCAGCGTTGAAGATCGGAGCGCTACTAACTATGGCTACACCTTC.

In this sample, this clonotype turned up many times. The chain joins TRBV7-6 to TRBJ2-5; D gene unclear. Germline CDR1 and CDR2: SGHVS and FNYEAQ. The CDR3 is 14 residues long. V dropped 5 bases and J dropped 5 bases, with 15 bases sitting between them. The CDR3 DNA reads TGTGCCAGCAGCCCCCGACCCGGACGCGAGACCCAGTACTTC. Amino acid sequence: CASSPRPGRETQYF.

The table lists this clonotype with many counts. DNA for the CDR3: TGTGCCTGGAGTCTGCCTCTGACGGGAGGCACTGAAGCTTTCTTT. This gives the protein CAWSLPLTGGTEAFF. The chain has TRBV30 and TRBJ1-1; D is uncertain. Trimming left V 2 bases short and J 4 bases short, with 17 bases between. Germline CDR1 GTSNPN, CDR2 SVGIG (reference sequence). The CDR3 extends over 15 amino acids.

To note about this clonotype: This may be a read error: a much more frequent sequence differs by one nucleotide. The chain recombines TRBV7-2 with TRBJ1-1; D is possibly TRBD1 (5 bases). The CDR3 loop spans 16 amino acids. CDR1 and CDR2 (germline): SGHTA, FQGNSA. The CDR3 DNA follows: TGTGCCAGCAGCTTACCGGGACGGCAATCCCGTACCGGGGCTCTCTTT. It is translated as CASSLPGRQSRTGALF.

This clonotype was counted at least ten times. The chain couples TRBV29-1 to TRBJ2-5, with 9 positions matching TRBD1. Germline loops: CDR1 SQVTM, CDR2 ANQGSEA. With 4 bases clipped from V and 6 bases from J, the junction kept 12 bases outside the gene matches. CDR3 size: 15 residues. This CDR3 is CSVVGGQGFGKTQYF. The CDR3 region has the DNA TGCAGCGTTGTGGGGGGACAGGGATTCGGAAAGACCCAGTACTTC.

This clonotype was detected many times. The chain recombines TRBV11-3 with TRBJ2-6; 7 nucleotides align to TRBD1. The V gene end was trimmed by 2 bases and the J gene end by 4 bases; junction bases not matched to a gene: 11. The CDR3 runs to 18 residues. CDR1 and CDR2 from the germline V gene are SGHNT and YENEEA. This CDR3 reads CASSLKRQGREGANVLTF. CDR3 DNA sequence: TGTGCCAGCAGCTTAAAGAGACAGGGTCGAGAAGGGGCCAACGTCCTGACTTTC.

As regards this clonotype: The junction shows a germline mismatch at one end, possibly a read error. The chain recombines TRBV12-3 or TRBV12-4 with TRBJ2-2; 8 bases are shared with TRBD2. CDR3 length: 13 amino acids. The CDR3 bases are TGTGCCAGCAGTCAGAGAGGAGCGGGGGAGCTGTGGTTT. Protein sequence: CASSQRGAGELWF.

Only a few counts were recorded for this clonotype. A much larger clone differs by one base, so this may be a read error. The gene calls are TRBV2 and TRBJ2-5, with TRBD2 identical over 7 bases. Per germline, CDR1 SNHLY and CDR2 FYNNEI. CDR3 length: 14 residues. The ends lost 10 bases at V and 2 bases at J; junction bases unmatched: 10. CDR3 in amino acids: CATGGSGPQETQYF. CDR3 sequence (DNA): TGTGCCACCGGAGGTAGCGGGCCTCAAGAGACCCAGTACTTC.

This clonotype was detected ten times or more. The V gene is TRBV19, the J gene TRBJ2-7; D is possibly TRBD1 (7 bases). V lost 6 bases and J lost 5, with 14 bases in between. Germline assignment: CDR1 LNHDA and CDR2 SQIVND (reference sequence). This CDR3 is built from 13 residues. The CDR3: CASSSQGGHEQYF. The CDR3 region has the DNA TGTGCCAGTAGCTCGCAGGGGGGCCACGAGCAGTACTTC.

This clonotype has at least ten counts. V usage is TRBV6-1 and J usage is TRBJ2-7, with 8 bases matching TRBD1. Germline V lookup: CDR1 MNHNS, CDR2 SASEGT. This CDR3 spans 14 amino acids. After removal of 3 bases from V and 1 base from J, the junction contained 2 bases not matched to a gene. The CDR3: CASSDGDRSYEQYF. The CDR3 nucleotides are TGTGCCAGCAGTGACGGGGACAGGTCCTACGAGCAGTACTTC.

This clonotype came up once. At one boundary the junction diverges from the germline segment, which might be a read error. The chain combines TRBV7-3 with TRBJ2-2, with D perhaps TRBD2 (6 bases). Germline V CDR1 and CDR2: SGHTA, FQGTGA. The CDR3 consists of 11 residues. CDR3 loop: CASSLSGELCF. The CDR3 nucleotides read TGTGCCAGCAGCTTAAGCGGGGAGCTGTGTTTT.

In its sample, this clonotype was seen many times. As DNA, the CDR3 is TGTGCCAGCAGTTCCAGAGCGGGCCCAAACACCGGGGAGCTGTTTTTT. As protein: CASSSRAGPNTGELFF. This rearrangement joins TRBV7-6 to TRBJ2-2; D might be TRBD2 (6 bases). There are 16 residues in the CDR3. CDR1 SGHVS and CDR2 FNYEAQ come from the germline V gene. Trimming stripped 6 bases from V and 2 bases from J, with 16 bases between.

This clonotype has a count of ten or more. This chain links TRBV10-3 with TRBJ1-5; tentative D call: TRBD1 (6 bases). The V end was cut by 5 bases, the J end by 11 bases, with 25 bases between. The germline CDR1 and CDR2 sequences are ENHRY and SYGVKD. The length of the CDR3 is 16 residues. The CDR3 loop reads CAISSSRTVGAGAQHF. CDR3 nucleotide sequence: TGTGCCATCAGTAGCTCTCGGACAGTGGGGGCGGGGGCCCAGCATTTT.

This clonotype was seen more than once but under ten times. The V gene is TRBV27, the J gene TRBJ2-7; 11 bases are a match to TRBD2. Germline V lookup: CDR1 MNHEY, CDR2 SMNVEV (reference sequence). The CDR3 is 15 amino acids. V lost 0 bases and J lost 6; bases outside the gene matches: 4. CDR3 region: CASSLSASGRTEQYF. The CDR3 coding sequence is TGTGCCAGCAGTTTATCGGCTAGCGGGAGGACCGAGCAGTACTTC.

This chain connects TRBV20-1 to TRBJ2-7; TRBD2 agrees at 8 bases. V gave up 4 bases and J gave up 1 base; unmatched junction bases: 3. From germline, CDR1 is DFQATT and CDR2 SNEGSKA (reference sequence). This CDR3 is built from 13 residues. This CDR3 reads CSAKAGGSYEQYF. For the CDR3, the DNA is TGCAGTGCTAAGGCGGGGGGTTCCTACGAGCAGTACTTC.

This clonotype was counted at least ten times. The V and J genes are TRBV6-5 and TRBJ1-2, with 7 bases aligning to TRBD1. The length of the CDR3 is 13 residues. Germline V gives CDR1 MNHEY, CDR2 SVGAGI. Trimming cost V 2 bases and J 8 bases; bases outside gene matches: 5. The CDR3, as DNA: TGTGCCAGCAGTTACCGGGACAGTGACGGCTACACCTTC. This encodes CASSYRDSDGYTF.

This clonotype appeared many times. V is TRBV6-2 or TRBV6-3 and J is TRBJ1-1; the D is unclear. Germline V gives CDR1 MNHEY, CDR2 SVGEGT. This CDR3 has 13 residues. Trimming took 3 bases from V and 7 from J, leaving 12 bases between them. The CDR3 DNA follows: TGTGCCAGCAGTTATTCGTTGGCGGGTGAAGCTTTCTTT. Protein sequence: CASSYSLAGEAFF.

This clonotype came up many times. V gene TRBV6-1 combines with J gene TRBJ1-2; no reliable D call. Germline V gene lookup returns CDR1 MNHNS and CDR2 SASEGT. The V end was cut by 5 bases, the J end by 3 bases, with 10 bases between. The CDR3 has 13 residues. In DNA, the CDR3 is TGTGCCAGCAGTCGAAGGGAATACTATGGCTACACCTTC. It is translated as CASSRREYYGYTF.

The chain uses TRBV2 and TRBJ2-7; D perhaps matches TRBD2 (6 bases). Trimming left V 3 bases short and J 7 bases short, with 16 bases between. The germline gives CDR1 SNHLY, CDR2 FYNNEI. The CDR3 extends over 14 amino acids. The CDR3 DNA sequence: TGTGCCAGCAGTGACCGGGACTTCTCACGGGAGCAGTACTTC. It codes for CASSDRDFSREQYF.

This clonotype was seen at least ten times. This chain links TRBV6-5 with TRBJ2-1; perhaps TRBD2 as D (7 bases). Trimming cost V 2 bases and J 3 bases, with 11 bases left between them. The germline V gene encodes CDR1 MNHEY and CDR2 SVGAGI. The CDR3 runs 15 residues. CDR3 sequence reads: CASSYRGGDYNEQFF. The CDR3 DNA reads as TGTGCCAGCAGTTACAGAGGGGGGGACTACAATGAGCAGTTCTTC.

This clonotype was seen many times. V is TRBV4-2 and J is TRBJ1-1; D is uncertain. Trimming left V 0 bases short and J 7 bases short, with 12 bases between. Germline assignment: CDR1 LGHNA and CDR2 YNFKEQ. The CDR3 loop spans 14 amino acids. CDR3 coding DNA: TGTGCCAGCAGCCAAGATCCCGGGGTGGATGAAGCTTTCTTT. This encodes CASSQDPGVDEAFF.

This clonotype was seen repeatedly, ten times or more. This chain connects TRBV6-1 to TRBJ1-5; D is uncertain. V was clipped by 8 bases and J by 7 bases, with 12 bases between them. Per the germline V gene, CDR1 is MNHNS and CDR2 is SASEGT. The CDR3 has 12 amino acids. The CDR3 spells CASGFSKQPQHF. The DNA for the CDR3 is TGTGCCAGCGGCTTCAGTAAACAGCCCCAGCATTTT.

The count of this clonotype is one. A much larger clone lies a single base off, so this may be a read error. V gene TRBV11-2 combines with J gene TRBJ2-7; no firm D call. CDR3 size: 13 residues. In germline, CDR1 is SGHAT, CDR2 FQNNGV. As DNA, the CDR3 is TGTGCCAGCAGCCGTCACGTCACCTACGAGCAGTGCTTC. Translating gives CASSRHVTYEQCF.